This TCR beta chain was profiled in a study of beta chain features in type 1 diabetes. CDR3 length: 13 residues. Germline CDR1 reads LGHNA; CDR2 reads YSLEER. V lost 0 bases, J lost 3 bases, and 6 bases lay in between. The sequenced template was cDNA made from the entire isolated RNA. Measured with immunoSEQ multiplex PCR; TCRdb has only the in-frame clones, and not every one. This table has 620,000 or so clones, about 16% appearing once. The TCR sequence derives from a man aged 18 to 29 in good health. This sequence joins TRBV4-3 and TRBJ2-7; D uncertain. The sequenced sample consisted of naive CD4+ T cells from blood. CDR3 sequence (DNA): TGCGCCAGCAGCCAAGAACTCAACTACGAGCAGTACTTC. Translation: CASSQELNYEQYF.